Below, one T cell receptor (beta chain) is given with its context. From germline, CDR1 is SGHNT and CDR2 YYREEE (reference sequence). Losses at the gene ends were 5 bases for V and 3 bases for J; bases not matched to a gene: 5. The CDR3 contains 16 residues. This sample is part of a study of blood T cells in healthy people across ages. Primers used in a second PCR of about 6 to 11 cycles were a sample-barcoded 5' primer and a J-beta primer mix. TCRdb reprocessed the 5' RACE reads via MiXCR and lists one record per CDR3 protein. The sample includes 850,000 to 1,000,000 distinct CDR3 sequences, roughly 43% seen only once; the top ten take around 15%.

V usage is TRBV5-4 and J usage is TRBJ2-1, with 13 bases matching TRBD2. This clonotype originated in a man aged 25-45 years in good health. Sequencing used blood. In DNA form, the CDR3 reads TGTGCCAGCAGGCGACTAGCGGGGGGCCTCTACAATGAGCAGTTCTTC. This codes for CASRRLAGGLYNEQFF.